This TCR beta chain is from a study of blood T cell repertoires in COVID-19. For the study at large: Some COVID-19 samples were acute and others convalescent; all came from the United States, Italy and Spain. The cDNA or gDNA used as material had been derived from T cells, B-cell-depleted T cells, or PBMCs.

Original data processing: Amplified reference gene primers provided the basis for estimating nucleated cell counts. Some clones are missing from TCRdb's copy, which holds only in-frame ones; the method was immunoSEQ multiplex PCR. V and J calls plus clone size are reproduced from that table; the DNA served to infer D and trimming. This table has some 170,000 clones, approximately 88% appearing once. The CDR3 is 13 residues long. Trimming took 4 bases from V and 1 from J, leaving 7 bases between them. CDR1 and CDR2 (germline): SGHAT, FQNNGV. V usage is TRBV11-2 and J usage is TRBJ2-5, with D possibly TRBD2 on 5 matching bases. The clonotype originates from a woman in her forties or fifties with acute or convalescent COVID-19. Sample: peripheral blood. Written as DNA, the CDR3 is TGTGCCAGCAGCTACGGACTCCAAGAGACCCAGTACTTC. Its protein is CASSYGLQETQYF.